Below are 32 T cell receptor beta chains sequenced from a single sample in a study of blood T cell repertoires in COVID-19 (dated by TCRdb to the early 2020s). Library method: the immunoSEQ multiplex PCR assay. Not all clones reach the TCRdb copy of this immuneACCESS table, which keeps in-frame sequences only. Checked studies attribute under half of the gap to unresolved V genes and leave the rest unexplained. For this sample the table gives some 220,000 clones, of which over 75% were detected only once. The ten largest clones capture roughly 2.2% of the sample. The sequenced sample was peripheral blood. These TCRs come from a woman in her 70s with COVID-19, enrolled during active disease.

The chain joins TRBV5-6 to TRBJ1-5; unclear D gene. The CDR3 length is 15 residues. CDR1 SGHDT and CDR2 YYEEEE come from the germline V gene. Trimming left V 0 bases short and J 5 bases short, with 12 bases between. CDR3 DNA: TGTGCCAGCAGCTTGGGAGCGATCGGGGATCAGCCCCAGCATTTT. This translates into CASSLGAIGDQPQHF.

This clone was seen once. The chain links TRBV27 to TRBJ1-6; D unresolved. Germline V gives CDR1 MNHEY, CDR2 SMNVEV (reference sequence). V was trimmed by 6 bases and J by 7 bases, leaving 10 bases between them. The CDR3 has 13 residues. The CDR3, as DNA: TGTGCCAGCAGCACGATCACAAATTCACCCCTCCACTTT. Translated, it gives CASSTITNSPLHF.

The genes are TRBV6-1 and TRBJ1-5, with a tentative D call TRBD1 (5 bases). Germline CDR1 is MNHNS and CDR2 is SASEGT. This CDR3 contains 14 residues. The V gene lost 5 bases and the J gene lost 3 bases, with 11 bases spanning the gap. DNA for the CDR3: TGTGCCAGCAGTTTACAGGAGATCAATCAGCCCCAGCATTTT. Its protein product is CASSLQEINQPQHF.

This clone occurred once. The rearrangement links TRBV11-2 to TRBJ2-6; D may be TRBD2 (7 bases). The V gene's germline CDR1 is SGHAT and CDR2 FQNNGV. There are 18 residues in the CDR3. Trimming cost V 5 bases and J 0 bases, with 17 bases left between them. CDR3 bases: TGTGCCAGCAGCCGAAGGGGGGGTGCTAGCTCTGGGGCCAACGTCCTGACTTTC. This translates into CASSRRGGASSGANVLTF.

V usage is TRBV5-4 and J usage is TRBJ2-3, with 7 positions matching TRBD2. Germline-derived CDR1 and CDR2 are SGHNT and YYREEE (reference sequence). V gave up 0 bases and J gave up 2 bases; unmatched junction bases: 6. The CDR3 runs 16 residues. The CDR3 spells CASSLGGGGPTDTQYF. In DNA, the CDR3 is TGTGCCAGCAGCTTGGGCGGGGGAGGGCCCACAGATACGCAGTATTTT.

This chain joins TRBV4-1 and TRBJ2-7; D perhaps matches TRBD1 (6 bases). CDR3 length: 16 residues. The V gene lost 4 bases and the J gene lost 3 bases, with 19 bases spanning the gap. Germline CDR1 is MGHRA and CDR2 is YSYEKL. CDR3 in amino acids: CASSPSLGQPFYEQYF. DNA of the CDR3: TGCGCCAGCAGCCCATCATTGGGACAACCGTTCTACGAGCAGTACTTC.

The chain carries TRBV6-6 and TRBJ1-2; 12 bases are shared with TRBD1. V shed 5 bases and J 5 bases; nucleotides not matched to a gene: 3. The CDR3 has 14 amino acids. CDR1 is MNHNY and CDR2 is SVGAGI in the germline V gene (reference sequence). The CDR3 loop reads CASSRDRGQYGYTF. DNA for the CDR3: TGTGCCAGCAGTCGGGACAGGGGGCAATATGGCTACACCTTC.

As for this clone: One end of the junction fails to match germline, which may point to a read error. The V gene is TRBV7-7, the J gene TRBJ2-2; TRBD2 aligns across 12 bases. Germline values: CDR1 SSHAT, CDR2 FNYEAQ (reference sequence). The CDR3 loop spans 18 amino acids. CDR3 loop: CASSHDLTSGGYTGELFF. Written as DNA, the CDR3 is TGTGCTAGCAGCCACGACTTGACTAGCGGGGGTTACACCGGGGAGCTGTTTTTT.

The chain recombines TRBV18 with TRBJ1-5, with no clear D. The germline gives CDR1 KGHSH, CDR2 LQKENI. V lost 1 base to trimming and J lost 5 bases, with 9 bases between them. This CDR3 is built from 14 residues. CDR3 sequence: CASSPLADYQPQHF. As DNA, the CDR3 is TGTGCCAGCTCACCACTCGCGGATTATCAGCCCCAGCATTTT.

The chain joins TRBV2 to TRBJ1-2; D is unclear. Trimming removed 6 bases from V and 8 bases from J, with 16 bases in between. The CDR3 length is 13 residues. CDR1 is SNHLY and CDR2 is FYNNEI in the germline V gene. This CDR3 reads CASSADGFGGYTF. CDR3 nucleotides: TGTGCCAGCAGCGCCGACGGGTTTGGCGGCTACACCTTC.

V and J are TRBV3-1 (or the pseudogene TRBV3-2) and TRBJ1-1; D is perhaps TRBD1 (5 bases). The ends were cut back, 5 bases at V and 3 bases at J, with 10 bases in the middle. Per the germline V gene, CDR1 is LGHDT and CDR2 is YNNKEL (reference sequence). This CDR3 spans 13 amino acids. CDR3 bases: TGTGCCAGCAGCTCGATGACAGACACTGAAGCTTTCTTT. It yields the protein CASSSMTDTEAFF.

The chain combines TRBV2 with TRBJ1-4; possible D gene TRBD1, 5 bases. The V gene's germline CDR1 is SNHLY and CDR2 FYNNEI. V was trimmed by 5 bases and J by 7 bases, leaving 11 bases between them. This CDR3 has 13 residues. The CDR3 loop is CASSRSGREKLFF. Written as DNA, the CDR3 is TGTGCCAGCAGTCGGTCAGGGCGTGAAAAACTGTTTTTT.

The chain couples TRBV6-1 to TRBJ2-1; 8 bases match TRBD2. This CDR3 spans 15 amino acids. The V and J ends lost 6 bases and 2 bases, in that order; junction bases with no gene match: 6. Germline CDR1 is MNHNS and CDR2 is SASEGT. The CDR3 DNA sequence: TGTGCCAGCAGCCGGAGCGGGAGCGCCTACAATGAGCAGTTCTTC. Amino acids: CASSRSGSAYNEQFF.

The chain employs TRBV29-1 and TRBJ2-5, with D perhaps matching TRBD2 (6 bases). CDR1 and CDR2 (germline): SQVTM, ANQGSEA. This CDR3 contains 13 residues. Between the trimmed V and J ends, which lost 4 bases and 4 bases, there was a span of 13 bases. CDR3 residues: CSVVAVLGETQYF. The CDR3 region has the DNA TGCAGCGTTGTAGCGGTCCTGGGAGAGACCCAGTACTTC.

The rearrangement joins TRBV4-3 to TRBJ1-4; 8 bases agree with TRBD1. The V segment lost 0 bases and the J segment 0 bases; nucleotides outside the gene matches: 15. The CDR3 spans 21 residues. Germline lookup yields CDR1 LGHNA and CDR2 YSLEER. The CDR3: CASSQDVQAGGLIATNEKLFF. CDR3 DNA sequence: TGCGCCAGCAGCCAAGATGTCCAGGCAGGGGGCCTAATTGCAACTAATGAAAAACTGTTTTTT.

This chain links TRBV7-8 with TRBJ2-7; 7 bases are shared with TRBD1. The CDR3 runs to 16 residues. CDR1 is SGHVS and CDR2 is FQNEAQ in the germline V gene. The ends lost 1 base at V and 1 base at J; junction bases unmatched: 7. DNA of the CDR3: TGTGCCAGCAGCTTAGTAGGCGGACAGGCGTCCTACGAGCAGTACTTC. Its protein product is CASSLVGGQASYEQYF.

This clone was recorded only once. The chain is built from TRBV7-6 and TRBJ2-3; 9 nucleotides agree with TRBD2. CDR3 length: 15 amino acids. V lost 5 bases to trimming and J lost 0 bases; unmatched junction nucleotides: 3. CDR1 and CDR2 (germline): SGHVS, FNYEAQ. CDR3 region: CASSRLAVSTDTQYF. In DNA, the CDR3 is TGTGCCAGCAGCCGACTAGCGGTTAGCACAGATACGCAGTATTTT. The whole variable domain, remainder taken from reference TRBV7-6 and TRBJ2-3, is GAGVSQSPRYKVTKRGQDVALRCDPISGHVSLYWYRQALGQGPEFLTYFNYEAQQDKSGLPNDRFSAERPEGSISTLTIQRTEQRDSAMYRCASSRLAVSTDTQYFGPGTRLTVL.

In DNA, the CDR3 is TGTGCCAACCAAGGACAGCCTTCCTATGGCTACACCTTC. It translates to CANQGQPSYGYTF. This chain links TRBV10-3 with TRBJ1-2; a possible D gene is TRBD1 (6 bases). The CDR3 contains 13 residues. The V end lost 10 bases, the J end lost 4 bases, and 16 bases lay between the germline ends. Germline-derived CDR1 and CDR2 are ENHRY and SYGVKD.

The chain recombines TRBV19 with TRBJ2-3; 9 nucleotides match TRBD1. Germline assignment: CDR1 LNHDA and CDR2 SQIVND (reference sequence). J was trimmed by 6 bases and V by 5 bases; bases with no gene match: 9. The CDR3 extends over 15 amino acids. The CDR3 protein is CASSQAGTGLDTQYF. CDR3 in DNA: TGTGCCAGTAGTCAGGCCGGGACAGGGTTGGATACGCAGTATTTT.

The chain combines TRBV6-2 or TRBV6-3 with TRBJ1-3, with D unclear. The CDR3 covers 14 residues. Per germline, CDR1 MNHEY and CDR2 SVGEGT. The V and J ends lost 6 bases and 0 bases respectively, with 9 bases between them. The CDR3, as DNA: TGTGCCAGCAGCCAACAGTCCTCTGGAAACACCATATATTTT. Translation: CASSQQSSGNTIYF.

The chain carries TRBV4-1 and TRBJ1-2; TRBD1 matches 8 bases. The V gene's germline CDR1 is MGHRA and CDR2 YSYEKL. The CDR3 extends over 15 amino acids. Losses at the gene ends were 4 bases for V and 7 bases for J; bases not matched to a gene: 11. The CDR3 reads CASSRDRTGSSGYTF. CDR3 nucleotides: TGCGCCAGCAGCCGAGACCGGACAGGGTCTTCTGGCTACACCTTC.

This clone was counted only a few times. This chain uses TRBV7-3 with TRBJ2-1; D uncertain. V was cut by 0 bases and J by 5 bases, with 8 bases left in between. This CDR3 contains 14 residues. Germline V gene lookup returns CDR1 SGHTA and CDR2 FQGTGA. CDR3 nucleotide sequence: TGTGCCAGCAGCTTAACGACGACACACAATGAGCAGTTCTTC. Translated: CASSLTTTHNEQFF. Using reference TRBV7-3 and TRBJ2-1 for the parts outside the CDR3, the full variable domain is GAGVSQTPSNKVTEKGKYVELRCDPISGHTALYWYRQSLGQGPEFLIYFQGTGAADDSGLPNDRFFAVRPEGSVSTLKIQRTERGDSAVYLCASSLTTTHNEQFFGPGTRLTVL.

The gene calls are TRBV18 and TRBJ1-3; 10 positions match TRBD1. Germline loops: CDR1 KGHSH, CDR2 LQKENI. Losses at the gene ends were 3 bases for V and 4 bases for J; bases not matched to a gene: 6. This CDR3 comprises 16 residues. CDR3 region: CASSPPGQGRGNTIYF. CDR3 DNA sequence: TGTGCCAGCTCACCGCCGGGACAGGGGAGAGGAAACACCATATATTTT.

This clone was seen once. The V gene is TRBV27, the J gene TRBJ1-2, with 8 bases fitting TRBD1. The CDR3 is 16 residues long. The germline V gene has CDR1 MNHEY and CDR2 SMNVEV (reference sequence). Trimming removed 4 bases from V and 3 bases from J; junction bases left unmatched: 10. The CDR3 region has the DNA TGTGCCAGCAGTTCCGCTCTCCAGGGGGCCTACTATGGCTACACCTTC. Translated: CASSSALQGAYYGYTF.

V usage is TRBV11-3 and J usage is TRBJ2-1; TRBD1 matches at 8 bases. Germline V gives CDR1 SGHNT, CDR2 YENEEA. V lost 5 bases and J lost 8; bases outside the gene matches: 11. This CDR3 comprises 15 residues. The CDR3 region has the DNA TGTGCCAGCAGCCACAGGGGGGCGACTTCCCATGAGCAGTTCTTC. This sequence encodes CASSHRGATSHEQFF. The whole variable domain, filled in from reference TRBV11-3 and TRBJ2-1, reads EAGVVQSPRYKIIEKKQPVAFWCNPISGHNTLYWYLQNLGQGPELLIRYENEEAVDDSQLPKDRFSAERLKGVDSTLKIQPAELGDSAVYLCASSHRGATSHEQFFGPGTRLTVL.

This rearrangement joins TRBV5-8 to TRBJ2-1, with 7 bases lining up with TRBD1. Trimming at V came to 2 bases and at J to 6 bases, leaving 8 bases not matched to a gene. The CDR3 length is 15 residues. Germline V gene sequence: CDR1 SGHTS, CDR2 YDEGEE. The DNA of the CDR3 is TGTGCCAGCAGCTTACGCGGACAGGTTTTCAATGAGCAGTTCTTC. Encoded protein: CASSLRGQVFNEQFF.

The chain has TRBV24-1 and TRBJ1-5; 7 bases agree with TRBD1. V gave up 7 bases and J gave up 3 bases; unmatched junction bases: 5. CDR3 length: 14 amino acids. Per the germline V gene, CDR1 is KGHDR and CDR2 is SFDVKD. The CDR3: CATSSTGNNQPQHF. DNA of the CDR3: TGTGCCACCAGCTCGACAGGGAACAATCAGCCCCAGCATTTT.

This sequence joins TRBV30 and TRBJ1-4, with D hard to call. There are 14 residues in the CDR3. V dropped 3 bases and J dropped 0 bases, with 8 bases sitting between them. CDR1 GTSNPN and CDR2 SVGIG come from the germline V gene (reference sequence). This CDR3 is CAWSGSATNEKLFF. CDR3 bases: TGTGCCTGGAGCGGGAGTGCAACTAATGAAAAACTGTTTTTT.

The chain couples TRBV5-1 to TRBJ1-1; 9 bases are a match to TRBD1. This CDR3 is 14 amino acids long. Trimming took 1 base from V and 3 from J; bases not matched to a gene: 1. Germline V gives CDR1 SGHRS, CDR2 YFSETQ. The CDR3 DNA sequence: TGCGCCAGCAGCTTGAGGACAGGGGACACTGAAGCTTTCTTT. Its translation is CASSLRTGDTEAFF.

The chain links TRBV11-3 to TRBJ1-1; D is unclear. CDR1 SGHNT and CDR2 YENEEA come from the germline V gene. V was cut by 0 bases and J by 8 bases, with 10 bases left in between. This CDR3 region has 13 residues. The CDR3 coding sequence is TGTGCCAGCAGCTTAGAGTACGATGCGGAAGCTTTCTTT. The encoded protein is CASSLEYDAEAFF.

The CDR3 DNA reads as TGCAGCGTTGGAAGCAACCCTAACTATGGCTACACCTTC. As protein: CSVGSNPNYGYTF. The V gene is TRBV29-1, the J gene TRBJ1-2; D gene ambiguous. This CDR3 region has 13 residues. Germline values: CDR1 SQVTM, CDR2 ANQGSEA. The germline V and J ends were trimmed by 4 bases and 0 bases, with 9 bases remaining between them.

The chain links TRBV3-1 (or the pseudogene TRBV3-2) to TRBJ1-2; D perhaps matches TRBD1 (5 bases). V lost 6 bases to trimming and J lost 3 bases, with 11 bases between them. The CDR3 contains 13 residues. Germline lookup yields CDR1 LGHDT and CDR2 YNNKEL (reference sequence). CDR3 DNA sequence: TGTGCCAGCAGAAGCAGGGTGGACTATGGCTACACCTTC. Encoded protein: CASRSRVDYGYTF.